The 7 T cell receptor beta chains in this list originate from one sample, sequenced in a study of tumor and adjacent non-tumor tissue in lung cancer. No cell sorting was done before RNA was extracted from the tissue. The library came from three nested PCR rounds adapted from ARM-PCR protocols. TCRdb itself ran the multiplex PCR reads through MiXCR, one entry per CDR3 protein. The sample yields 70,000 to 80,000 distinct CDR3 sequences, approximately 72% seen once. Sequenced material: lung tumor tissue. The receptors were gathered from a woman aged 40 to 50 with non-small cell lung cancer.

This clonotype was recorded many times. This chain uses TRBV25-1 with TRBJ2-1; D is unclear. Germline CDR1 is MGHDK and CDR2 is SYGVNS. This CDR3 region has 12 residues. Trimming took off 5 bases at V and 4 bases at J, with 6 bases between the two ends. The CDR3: CASSRMYNEQFF. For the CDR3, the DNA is TGTGCCAGCAGTCGGATGTACAATGAGCAGTTCTTC. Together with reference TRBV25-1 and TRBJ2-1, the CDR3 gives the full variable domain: EADIYQTPRYLVIGTGKKITLECSQTMGHDKMYWYQQDPGMELHLIHYSYGVNSTEKGDLSSESTVSRIRTEHFPLTLESARPSHTSQYLCASSRMYNEQFFGPGTRLTVL.

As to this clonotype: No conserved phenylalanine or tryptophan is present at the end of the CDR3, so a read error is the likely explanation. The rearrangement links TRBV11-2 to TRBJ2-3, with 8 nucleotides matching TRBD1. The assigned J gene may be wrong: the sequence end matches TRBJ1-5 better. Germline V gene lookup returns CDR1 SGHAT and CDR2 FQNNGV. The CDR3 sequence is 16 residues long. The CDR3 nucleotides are TGTACCAGCAGCTTAGATGGACAGGGCGGCTCAGATACGCAGCATTAT. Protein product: CTSSLDGQGGSDTQHY.

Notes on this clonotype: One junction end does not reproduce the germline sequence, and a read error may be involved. In DNA, the CDR3 is TGCGGCGTCCAACACACAGGGGTGACCTACGAGCAGTACTTC. The encoded protein is CGVQHTGVTYEQYF. The V gene is TRBV29-1, the J gene TRBJ2-7, with TRBD1 identical over 7 bases. The CDR3 loop spans 14 amino acids. CDR1 and CDR2 (germline): SQVTM, ANQGSEA.

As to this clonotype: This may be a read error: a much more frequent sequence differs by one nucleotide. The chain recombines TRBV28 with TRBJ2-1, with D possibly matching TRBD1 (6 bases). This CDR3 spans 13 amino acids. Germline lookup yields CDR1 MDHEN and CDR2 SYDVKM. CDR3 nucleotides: TGTGCCAGCAGCACGGACAGAAACAATGAGCAGATCTTC. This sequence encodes CASSTDRNNEQIF.

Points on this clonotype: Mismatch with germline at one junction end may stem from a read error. As DNA, the CDR3 is TGTGTCAGCAGATCCACAGGGGAATCTAGCGAGCAGTACTTC. This translates into CVSRSTGESSEQYF. The chain combines TRBV2 with TRBJ2-7, with TRBD1 matching 7 bases. CDR3 length: 14 residues. Germline-derived CDR1 and CDR2 are SNHLY and FYNNEI.

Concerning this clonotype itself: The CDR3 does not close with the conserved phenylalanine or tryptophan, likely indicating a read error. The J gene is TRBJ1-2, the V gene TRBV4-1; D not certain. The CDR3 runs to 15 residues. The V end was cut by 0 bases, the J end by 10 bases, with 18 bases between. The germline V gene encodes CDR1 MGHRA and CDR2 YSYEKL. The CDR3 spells CASSQEGHPTLDYTI. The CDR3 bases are TGCGCCAGCAGCCAAGAGGGCCACCCAACACTTGACTACACCATC.

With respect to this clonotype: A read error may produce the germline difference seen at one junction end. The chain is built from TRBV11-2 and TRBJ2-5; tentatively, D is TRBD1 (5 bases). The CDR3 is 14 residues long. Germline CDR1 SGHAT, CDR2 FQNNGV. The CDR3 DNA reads TGTGCCGGCAGCTATGGGGCCTTCCAAGAGACCCAGAACTTC. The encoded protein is CAGSYGAFQETQNF.